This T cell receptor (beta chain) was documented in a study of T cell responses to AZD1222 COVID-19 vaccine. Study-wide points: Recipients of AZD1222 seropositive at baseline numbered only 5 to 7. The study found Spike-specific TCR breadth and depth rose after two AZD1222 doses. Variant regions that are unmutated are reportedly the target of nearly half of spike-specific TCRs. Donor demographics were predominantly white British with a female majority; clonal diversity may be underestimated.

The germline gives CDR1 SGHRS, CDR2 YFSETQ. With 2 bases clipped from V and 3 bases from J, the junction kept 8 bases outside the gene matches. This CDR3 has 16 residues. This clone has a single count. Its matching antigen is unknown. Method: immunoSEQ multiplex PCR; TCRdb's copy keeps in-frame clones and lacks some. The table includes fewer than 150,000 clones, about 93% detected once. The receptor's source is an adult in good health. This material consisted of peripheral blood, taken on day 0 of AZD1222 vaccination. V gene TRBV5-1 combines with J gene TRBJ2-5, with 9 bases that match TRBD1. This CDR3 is CASSLMGQGGEETQYF. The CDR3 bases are TGCGCCAGCAGCTTAATGGGACAGGGTGGGGAAGAGACCCAGTACTTC.